These T cell receptor beta chains were read from a single sample in a study of T cells expressing NK-cell markers. TCRdb reprocessed the 5' RACE reads; each CDR3 protein has one entry and no DNA is given. This table lists 200,000 to 300,000 distinct CDR3 sequences. The sample was blood T cells: a sorted CD56 or NKG2C T cell subset, CD4+ or CD8+ T cells, or bulk PBMC T cells (not recorded which). The receptors were gathered from a woman aged 18-70 years in good health. CDR3s include the opening cysteine and the closing phenylalanine or tryptophan.

J: TRBJ1-4
V: TRBV7-7
CDR3: CASSGDRGGEEKLFF

J: TRBJ1-6
V: TRBV20-1
CDR3: CSAREGWGGNSPLHF

J: TRBJ2-6
V: TRBV29-1
CDR3: CSVESREGGANVLTF

J: TRBJ2-3
V: TRBV7-3
CDR3: CASSSGESTDTQYF

J: TRBJ2-1
V: TRBV18
CDR3: CASSPSGYYNEQFF

J: TRBJ1-5
V: TRBV5-1
CDR3: CASRAELNQPQHF

J: TRBJ2-6
V: TRBV4-1
CDR3: CASSQDIDVSGANVLTF

J: TRBJ2-3
V: TRBV7-3
CDR3: CASSPSSADTQYF

J: TRBJ2-2
V: TRBV7-2
CDR3: CASSLAVNTGELFF

J: TRBJ1-1
V: TRBV7-2
CDR3: CASSLGVGRQYTEAFF

J: TRBJ2-5
V: TRBV12-3/TRBV12-4
CDR3: CASSFQGLGTETQYF

J: TRBJ2-4
V: TRBV5-1
CDR3: CASSPETEAKNIQYF

J: TRBJ1-6
V: TRBV7-9
CDR3: CASSFPYSPLHF

J: TRBJ2-7
V: TRBV18
CDR3: CASSPAIGYEQYF

J: TRBJ1-6
V: TRBV5-1
CDR3: CASSLGQTPISPLHF

J: TRBJ2-1
V: TRBV5-1
CDR3: CASSRLGTGNREQFF

J: TRBJ2-2
V: TRBV12-3/TRBV12-4
CDR3: CATRKGFGGELFF

J: TRBJ2-7
V: TRBV18
CDR3: CASSPPGRGYEQYF

J: TRBJ2-6
V: TRBV12-3/TRBV12-4
CDR3: CASTPGGSGANVLTF

J: TRBJ2-5
V: TRBV3-1
CDR3: CASSPQLAGVSETQYF

J: TRBJ2-2
V: TRBV20-1
CDR3: CSARDMRRSTGELFF

J: TRBJ2-3
V: TRBV12-3/TRBV12-4
CDR3: CASSFGTSGTDTQYF

J: TRBJ2-7
V: TRBV15
CDR3: CATSRASAGGPYEQYF

J: TRBJ2-2
V: TRBV4-2
CDR3: CASSQDFWNTGELFF

J: TRBJ1-2
V: TRBV20-1
CDR3: CSAYLRAGYTF

J: TRBJ2-2
V: TRBV2
CDR3: CASRTGTGNTGELFF

J: TRBJ2-1
V: TRBV18
CDR3: CASSPEGLARVNEQFF

J: TRBJ2-7
V: TRBV12-3/TRBV12-4
CDR3: CASSLMPYEQYF

J: TRBJ2-1
V: TRBV29-1
CDR3: CSLRVAGGDNEQFF

J: TRBJ1-4
V: TRBV20-1
CDR3: CSARQAASNEKLFF

J: TRBJ2-5
V: TRBV4-3
CDR3: CATQTGRETQYF

J: TRBJ2-1
V: TRBV11-2
CDR3: CASSSSRSGARTYNEQFF

J: TRBJ2-1
V: TRBV10-3
CDR3: CATSRDNEQFF

J: TRBJ1-1
V: TRBV20-1
CDR3: CSAIRRNTEAFF

J: TRBJ2-7
V: TRBV5-4
CDR3: CASSVSRGYEQYF

J: TRBJ2-7
V: TRBV20-1
CDR3: CSANQPGLAYEQYF

J: TRBJ2-6
V: TRBV5-1
CDR3: CASSFIVAGANVLTF

J: TRBJ2-5
V: TRBV7-6
CDR3: CASSDRTGDDLRQETQYF

J: TRBJ2-6
V: TRBV11-2
CDR3: CASSASMGFGANVLTF

J: TRBJ2-7
V: TRBV20-1
CDR3: CSADLTYSSSSYEQYF

J: TRBJ2-5
V: TRBV3-1
CDR3: CASSQQKETQYF

J: TRBJ1-2
V: TRBV5-1
CDR3: CASSLGDIAQGYTF

J: TRBJ2-4
V: TRBV18
CDR3: CASSPRIGGADIQYF

J: TRBJ2-1
V: TRBV24-1
CDR3: CATSSQGIPNEQFF

J: TRBJ2-5
V: TRBV28
CDR3: CASSLSGAGGYQETQYF

J: TRBJ2-2
V: TRBV6-1
CDR3: CASSEGDRGTGELFF

J: TRBJ2-1
V: TRBV4-2
CDR3: CASSPTGIAGRDEQFF